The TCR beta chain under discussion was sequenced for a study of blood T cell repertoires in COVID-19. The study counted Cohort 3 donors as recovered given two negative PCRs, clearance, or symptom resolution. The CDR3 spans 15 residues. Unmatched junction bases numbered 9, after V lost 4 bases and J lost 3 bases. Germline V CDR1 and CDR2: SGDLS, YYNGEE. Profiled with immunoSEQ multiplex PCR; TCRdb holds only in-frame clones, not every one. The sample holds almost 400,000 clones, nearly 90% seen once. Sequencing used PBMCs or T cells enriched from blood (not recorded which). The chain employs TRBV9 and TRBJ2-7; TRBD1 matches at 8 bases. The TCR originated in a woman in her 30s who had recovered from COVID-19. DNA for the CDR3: TGTGCCAGCAGCTTGTCAGGGACAGGAGGCTACGAGCAGTACTTC. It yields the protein CASSLSGTGGYEQYF.